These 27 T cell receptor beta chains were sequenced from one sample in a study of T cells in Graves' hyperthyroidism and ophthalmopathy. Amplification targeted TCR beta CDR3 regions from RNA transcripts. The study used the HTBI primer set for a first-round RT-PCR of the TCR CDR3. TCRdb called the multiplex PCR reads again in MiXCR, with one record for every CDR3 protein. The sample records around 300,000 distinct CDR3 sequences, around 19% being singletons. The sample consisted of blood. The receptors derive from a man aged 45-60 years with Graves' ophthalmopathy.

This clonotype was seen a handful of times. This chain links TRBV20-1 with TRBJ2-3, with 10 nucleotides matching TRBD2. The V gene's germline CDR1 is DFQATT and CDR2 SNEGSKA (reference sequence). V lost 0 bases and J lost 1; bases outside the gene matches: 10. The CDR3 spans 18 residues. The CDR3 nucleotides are TGCAGTGCTAGAGATCCCCTAGCGGGAGCGAGAGGCACAGATACGCAGTATTTT. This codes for CSARDPLAGARGTDTQYF.

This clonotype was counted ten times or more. The CDR3: CASSPVRGSSYNEQFF. Here the CDR3 DNA reads TGTGCCAGCAGTCCCGTCCGGGGGAGCTCCTACAATGAGCAGTTCTTC. The V and J genes are TRBV28 and TRBJ2-1, with a possible D match to TRBD2 (6 bases). Germline V gives CDR1 MDHEN, CDR2 SYDVKM. The CDR3 is made up of 16 amino acids. V was cut by 5 bases and J by 0 bases, with 14 bases left in between.

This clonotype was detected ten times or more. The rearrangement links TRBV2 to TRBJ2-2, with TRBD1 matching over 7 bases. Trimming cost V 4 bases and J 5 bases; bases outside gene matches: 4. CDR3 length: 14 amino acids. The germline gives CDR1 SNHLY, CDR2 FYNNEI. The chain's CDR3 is CASSAPTGTGELFF. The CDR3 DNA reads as TGTGCCAGCAGTGCCCCGACAGGGACCGGGGAGCTGTTTTTT.

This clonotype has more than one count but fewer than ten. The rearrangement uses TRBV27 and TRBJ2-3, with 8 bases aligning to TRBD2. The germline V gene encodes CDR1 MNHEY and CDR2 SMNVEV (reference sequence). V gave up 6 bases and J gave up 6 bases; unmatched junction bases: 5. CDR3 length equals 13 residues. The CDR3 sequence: CASRPSGFDTQYF. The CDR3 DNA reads TGTGCCAGCAGGCCTAGCGGGTTTGATACGCAGTATTTT.

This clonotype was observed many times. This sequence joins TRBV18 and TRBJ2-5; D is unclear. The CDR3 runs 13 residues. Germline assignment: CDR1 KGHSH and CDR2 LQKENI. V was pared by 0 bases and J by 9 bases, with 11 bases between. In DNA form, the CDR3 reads TGTGCCAGCTCACCACCGTCGTTAACAGCCCAGTACTTC. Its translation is CASSPPSLTAQYF.

The CDR3 bases are TGCAGTGCTAGCGGGAGCGGGAGTTCCTACGAGCAGTACTTC. Protein product: CSASGSGSSYEQYF. This rearrangement joins TRBV20-1 to TRBJ2-7, with 8 bases lining up with TRBD2. The CDR3 totals 14 residues. Germline V gene data show CDR1 as DFQATT and CDR2 as SNEGSKA (reference sequence). V shed 3 bases, J shed 1 base, and the junction held 5 bases outside the gene matches.

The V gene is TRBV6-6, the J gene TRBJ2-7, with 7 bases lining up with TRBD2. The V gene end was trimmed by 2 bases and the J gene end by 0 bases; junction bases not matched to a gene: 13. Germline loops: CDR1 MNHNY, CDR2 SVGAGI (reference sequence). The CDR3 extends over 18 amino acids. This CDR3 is CASSYATSAQALSYEQYF. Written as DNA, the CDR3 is TGTGCCAGCAGTTACGCAACTAGCGCCCAGGCCCTCTCCTACGAGCAGTACTTC.

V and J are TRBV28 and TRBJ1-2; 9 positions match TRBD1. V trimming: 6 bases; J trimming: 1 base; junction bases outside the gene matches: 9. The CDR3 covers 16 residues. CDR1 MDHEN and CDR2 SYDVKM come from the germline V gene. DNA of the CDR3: TGTGCCAGCAGAACCGGGACAGGGACCTTTAACTATGGCTACACCTTC. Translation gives CASRTGTGTFNYGYTF.

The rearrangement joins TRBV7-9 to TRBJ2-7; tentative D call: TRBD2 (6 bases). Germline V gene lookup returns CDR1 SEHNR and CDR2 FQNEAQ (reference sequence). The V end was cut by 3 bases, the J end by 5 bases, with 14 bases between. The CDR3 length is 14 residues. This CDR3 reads CASSLAGRGNEQYF. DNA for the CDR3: TGTGCCAGCAGCTTGGCCGGGAGAGGGAACGAGCAGTACTTC.

The CDR3 loop reads CASSLGGRSPLHF. The CDR3 DNA follows: TGTGCCAGCAGTTTGGGGGGGCGTTCACCCCTCCACTTT. The V and J genes are TRBV12-3 or TRBV12-4 and TRBJ1-6, with a tentative D call TRBD1 (6 bases). Trimming removed 3 bases from V and 9 bases from J, with 9 bases in between. The CDR3 consists of 13 residues.

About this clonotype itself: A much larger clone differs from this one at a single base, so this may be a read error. The CDR3 DNA is TGTGCCGGCAGCCCCCGGGCCCCTCAAGAGACCCAGTACTTC. Translation gives CAGSPRAPQETQYF. V and J are TRBV6-1 and TRBJ2-5; D is undetermined. CDR3 length: 14 amino acids. The V gene's germline CDR1 is MNHNS and CDR2 SASEGT.

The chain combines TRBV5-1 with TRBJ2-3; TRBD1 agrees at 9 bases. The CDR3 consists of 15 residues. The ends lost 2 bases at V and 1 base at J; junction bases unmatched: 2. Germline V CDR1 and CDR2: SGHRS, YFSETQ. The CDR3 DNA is TGCGCCAGCAGCTTACAGGGGGCCCGCACAGATACGCAGTATTTT. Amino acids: CASSLQGARTDTQYF.

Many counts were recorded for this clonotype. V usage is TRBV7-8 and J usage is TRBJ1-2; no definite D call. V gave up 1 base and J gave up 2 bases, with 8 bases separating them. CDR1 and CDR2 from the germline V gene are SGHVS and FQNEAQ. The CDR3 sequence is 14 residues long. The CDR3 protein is CASSLDPGNYGYTF. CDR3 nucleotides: TGTGCCAGCAGCTTAGATCCGGGCAACTATGGCTACACCTTC. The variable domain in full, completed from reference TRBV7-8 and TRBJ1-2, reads GAGVSQSPRYKVAKRGQDVALRCDPISGHVSLFWYQQALGQGPEFLTYFQNEAQLDKSGLPSDRFFAERPEGSVSTLKIQRTQQEDSAVYLCASSLDPGNYGYTFGSGTRLTVV.

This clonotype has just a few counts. For the CDR3, the DNA is TGCGCCAGCAGCGGGGGCCACAAGGAAGAGACCCAGTACTTC. This sequence encodes CASSGGHKEETQYF. V gene TRBV5-1 combines with J gene TRBJ2-5, with D possibly TRBD1 on 6 matching bases. Trimming pared 4 bases from V and 3 bases from J, leaving 13 bases between. The CDR3 has 14 amino acids. CDR1 and CDR2 from the germline V gene are SGHRS and YFSETQ.

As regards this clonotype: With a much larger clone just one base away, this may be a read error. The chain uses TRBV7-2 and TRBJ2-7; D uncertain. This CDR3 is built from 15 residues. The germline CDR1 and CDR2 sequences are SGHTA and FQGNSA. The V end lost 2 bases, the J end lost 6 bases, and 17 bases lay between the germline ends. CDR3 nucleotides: TGTGCCAGCAGCTTAAGCGTAGAGCCGCGCGGCGAGCAGTACTTC. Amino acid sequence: CASSLSVEPRGEQYF.

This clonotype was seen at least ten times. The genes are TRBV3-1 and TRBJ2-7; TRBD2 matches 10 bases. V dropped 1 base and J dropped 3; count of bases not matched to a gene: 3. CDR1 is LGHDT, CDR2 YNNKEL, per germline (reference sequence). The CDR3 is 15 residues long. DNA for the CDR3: TGTGCCAGCAGCCAAGTAGCGGGGGGCCTCTACGAGCAGTACTTC. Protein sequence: CASSQVAGGLYEQYF.

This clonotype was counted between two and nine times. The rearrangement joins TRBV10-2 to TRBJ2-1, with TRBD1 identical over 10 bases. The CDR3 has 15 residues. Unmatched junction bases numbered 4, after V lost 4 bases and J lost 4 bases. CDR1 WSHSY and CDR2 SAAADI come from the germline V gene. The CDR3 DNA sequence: TGCGCCAGCAGTGGGGACAGGGGAAAATACAATGAGCAGTTCTTC. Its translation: CASSGDRGKYNEQFF.

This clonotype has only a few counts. Written as DNA, the CDR3 is TGTGCCAGTAGTGCCTTACAGAGAGGCTCAACTAATGAAAAACTGTTTTTT. This translates into CASSALQRGSTNEKLFF. V and J are TRBV19 and TRBJ1-4; no clear D. CDR1 and CDR2 (germline): LNHDA, SQIVND (reference sequence). Trimming took off 5 bases at V and 0 bases at J, with 16 bases between the two ends. The CDR3 loop spans 17 amino acids.

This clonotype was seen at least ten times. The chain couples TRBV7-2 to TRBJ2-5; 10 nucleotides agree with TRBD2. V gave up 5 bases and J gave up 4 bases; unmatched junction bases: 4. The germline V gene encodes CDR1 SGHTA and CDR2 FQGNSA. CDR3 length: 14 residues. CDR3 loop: CASSPRLAGETQYF. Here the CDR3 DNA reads TGTGCCAGCAGCCCTCGACTAGCGGGAGAGACCCAGTACTTC.

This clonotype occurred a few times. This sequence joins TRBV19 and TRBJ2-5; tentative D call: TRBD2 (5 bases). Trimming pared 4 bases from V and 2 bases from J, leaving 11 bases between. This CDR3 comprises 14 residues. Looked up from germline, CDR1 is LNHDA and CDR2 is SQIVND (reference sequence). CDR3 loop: CASSTGWGQETQYF. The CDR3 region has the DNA TGTGCCAGTAGTACGGGGTGGGGTCAAGAGACCCAGTACTTC. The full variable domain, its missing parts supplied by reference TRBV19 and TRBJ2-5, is DGGITQSPKYLFRKEGQNVTLSCEQNLNHDAMYWYRQDPGQGLRLIYYSQIVNDFQKGDIAEGYSVSREKKESFPLTVTSAQKNPTAFYLCASSTGWGQETQYFGPGTRLLVL.

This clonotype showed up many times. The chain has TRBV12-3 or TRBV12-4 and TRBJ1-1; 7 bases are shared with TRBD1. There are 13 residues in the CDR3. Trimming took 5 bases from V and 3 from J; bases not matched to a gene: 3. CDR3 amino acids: CASSKDRDTEAFF. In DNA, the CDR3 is TGTGCCAGCAGTAAAGACAGGGACACTGAAGCTTTCTTT.

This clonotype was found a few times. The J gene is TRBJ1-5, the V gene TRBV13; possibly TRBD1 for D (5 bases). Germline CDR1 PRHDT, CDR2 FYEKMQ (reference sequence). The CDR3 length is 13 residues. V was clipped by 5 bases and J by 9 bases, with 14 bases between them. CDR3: CASSPGPAGPQHF. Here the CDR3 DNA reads TGTGCCAGCAGCCCAGGGCCAGCCGGGCCCCAGCATTTT.

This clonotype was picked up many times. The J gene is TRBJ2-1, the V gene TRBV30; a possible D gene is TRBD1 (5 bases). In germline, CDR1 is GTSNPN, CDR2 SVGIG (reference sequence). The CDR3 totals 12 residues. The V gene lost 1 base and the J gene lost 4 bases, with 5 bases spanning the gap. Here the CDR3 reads CAWSGQYNEQFF. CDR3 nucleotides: TGTGCCTGGAGTGGACAGTACAATGAGCAGTTCTTC. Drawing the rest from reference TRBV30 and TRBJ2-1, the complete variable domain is SQTIHQWPATLVQPVGSPLSLECTVEGTSNPNLYWYRQAAGRGLQLLFYSVGIGQISSEVPQNLSASRPQDRQFILSSKKLLLSDSGFYLCAWSGQYNEQFFGPGTRLTVL.

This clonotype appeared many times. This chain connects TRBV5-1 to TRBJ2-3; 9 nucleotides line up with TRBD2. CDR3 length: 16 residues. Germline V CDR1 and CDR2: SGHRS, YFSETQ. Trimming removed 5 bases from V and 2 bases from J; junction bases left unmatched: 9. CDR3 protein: CASSRRTSAHTDTQYF. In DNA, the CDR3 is TGCGCCAGCAGTCGACGGACTAGCGCCCACACAGATACGCAGTATTTT.

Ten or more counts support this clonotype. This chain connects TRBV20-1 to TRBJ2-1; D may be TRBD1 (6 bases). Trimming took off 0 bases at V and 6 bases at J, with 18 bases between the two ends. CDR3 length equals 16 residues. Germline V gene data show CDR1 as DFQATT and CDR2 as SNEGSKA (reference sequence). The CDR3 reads CSARDLREGGFNEQFF. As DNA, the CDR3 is TGCAGTGCTAGAGATTTACGGGAAGGGGGATTCAATGAGCAGTTCTTC.

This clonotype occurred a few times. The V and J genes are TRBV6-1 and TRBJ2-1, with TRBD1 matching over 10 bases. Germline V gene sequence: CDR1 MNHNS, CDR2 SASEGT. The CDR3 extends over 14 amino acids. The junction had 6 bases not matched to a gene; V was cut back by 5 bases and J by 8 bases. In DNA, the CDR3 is TGTGCCAGCAGTTTGGACAGGGGGGACTATGAGCAGTTCTTC. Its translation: CASSLDRGDYEQFF.

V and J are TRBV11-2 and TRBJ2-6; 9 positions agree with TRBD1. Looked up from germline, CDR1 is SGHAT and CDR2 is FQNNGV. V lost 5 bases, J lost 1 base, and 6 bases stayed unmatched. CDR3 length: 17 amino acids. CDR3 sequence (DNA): TGTGCCAGCAGCCCGGGACAGGGCCTTTCTGGGGCCAACGTCCTGACTTTC. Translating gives CASSPGQGLSGANVLTF. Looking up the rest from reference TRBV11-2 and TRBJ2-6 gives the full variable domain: EAGVAQSPRYKIIEKRQSVAFWCNPISGHATLYWYQQILGQGPKLLIQFQNNGVVDDSQLPKDRFSAERLKGVDSTLKIQPAKLEDSAVYLCASSPGQGLSGANVLTFGAGSRLTVL.